This record looks at one TCR beta chain sequence and its context. The antigen is not known. These data come from a study of persistence of HIV-infected CD4 T cells. The study's findings and limits: Degenerate expanded CDR3beta sequences were enriched among CMV- and Gag-responding cells. Compared with CD3/CD28-stimulated cells, CMV- and Gag-responding cells showed lower TCRbeta richness.

V was shortened by 2 bases and J by 7 bases, with 11 bases between the two germline ends. The length of the CDR3 is 13 residues. Germline V lookup: CDR1 MNHEY, CDR2 SVGEGT. Sequencing used immunoSEQ version 4 in survey mode. Template was genomic DNA at 10 ng/uL, with up to about 1 ug used per sample. TCRdb keeps only in-frame clones here, not all; method: immunoSEQ multiplex PCR. The profile shows under 45,000 clones, more than 80% of them singletons. Anti-CD3/anti-CD28 beads served as a nonspecific positive control stimulus. Responding CD4+ T cells were sorted by upregulation of both CD40 ligand and CD69. Donors were HIV-1-infected adults who began suppressive ART during chronic infection.

This chain joins TRBV6-2 or TRBV6-3 and TRBJ1-2; D is ambiguous. This receptor was obtained from an adult man with HIV who was CMV-seropositive. The material was CD4+ T cells sorted from PBMCs after roughly 18-hour stimulation, obtained from a patient who received antiretroviral therapy. The CDR3: CASSYDGVGGYTF. The CDR3 nucleotides are TGTGCCAGCAGTTACGATGGGGTTGGTGGCTACACCTTC.